What follows are 21 T cell receptor beta chains derived from one specimen sequenced in a study of blood T cell repertoires in COVID-19. Some clones are missing from TCRdb's copy, which holds only in-frame ones; the method was immunoSEQ multiplex PCR. There are approximately 260,000 clones in the sample; 85% to 90% occur only once, and 3.6% lies in the top ten. The sample taken for sequencing was peripheral blood. These receptors were collected from a man younger than 35 with active or convalescent COVID-19.

The chain carries TRBV12-3 or TRBV12-4 and TRBJ1-2; D not certain. The CDR3 is 12 residues long. V lost 8 bases to trimming and J lost 2 bases, with 9 bases between them. The CDR3 is CASYRRNYGYTF. CDR3 DNA: TGTGCCAGCTATCGCAGAAACTATGGCTACACCTTC.

This clone has only a few counts. One junction end does not reproduce the germline sequence, and a read error may be involved. The chain employs TRBV2 and TRBJ1-2, with TRBD1 matching 9 bases. CDR1 and CDR2 from the germline V gene are SNHLY and FYNNEI. CDR3 length equals 12 residues. The CDR3 nucleotides read TGTGCCAGCACCCCCGGGACAGGGATAGTTTCCTTC. Residues: CASTPGTGIVSF.

This clone was detected a few times. This rearrangement joins TRBV7-9 to TRBJ2-3; the D gene is possibly TRBD1 (6 bases). The CDR3 totals 15 residues. Germline CDR1 and CDR2: SEHNR and FQNEAQ (reference sequence). Trimming stripped 3 bases from V and 6 bases from J, with 16 bases between. The CDR3 nucleotides are TGTGCCAGCAGCTTTGGACAGACTTTCGCGGATACGCAGTATTTT. Its translation: CASSFGQTFADTQYF.

The gene calls are TRBV12-5 and TRBJ1-4, with a tentative D call TRBD1 (5 bases). Germline V CDR1 and CDR2: LGHNT, FRNRAP. There are 14 residues in the CDR3. Trimming pared 3 bases from V and 5 bases from J, leaving 10 bases between. The CDR3 DNA reads as TGTGCTAGTGGTTTTATTCCAGGGAATGAAAAACTGTTTTTT. This gives the protein CASGFIPGNEKLFF.

The gene calls are TRBV6-5 and TRBJ1-2; 7 bases line up with TRBD1. The CDR3 contains 14 residues. J gave up 0 bases and V 5 bases, and 3 bases lay outside the gene matches. The V gene's germline CDR1 is MNHEY and CDR2 SVGAGI. The CDR3 DNA follows: TGTGCCAGCAGTCACGGGACAGCTAACTATGGCTACACCTTC. Translation: CASSHGTANYGYTF.

The chain links TRBV28 to TRBJ1-2; the D is unclear. The germline V and J ends were trimmed by 5 bases and 4 bases, with 8 bases remaining between them. The CDR3 runs to 12 residues. Per the germline V gene, CDR1 is MDHEN and CDR2 is SYDVKM. CDR3 sequence (DNA): TGTGCCAGCAGTCCCTCCCTCTATGGCTACACCTTC. This sequence encodes CASSPSLYGYTF.

J is TRBJ1-2 and V is TRBV4-2, with D perhaps matching TRBD1 (6 bases). Trimming stripped 4 bases from V and 4 bases from J, with 13 bases between. The CDR3 length is 14 residues. Germline-derived CDR1 and CDR2 are LGHNA and YNFKEQ. This CDR3 is CASSPPGQFYGYTF. The CDR3 DNA reads TGTGCCAGCAGCCCTCCAGGACAGTTCTATGGCTACACCTTC.

The chain joins TRBV12-3 or TRBV12-4 to TRBJ2-1, with 10 bases that match TRBD2. The ends lost 8 bases at V and 6 bases at J; junction bases unmatched: 4. The CDR3 has 13 amino acids. CDR3 residues: CASSRTSGNEQFF. The CDR3 DNA is TGTGCCAGCTCACGGACTAGCGGCAATGAGCAGTTCTTC.

In DNA form, the CDR3 reads TGTGCCAGCAGCTCTGGGACAGGGGGCTCTGAAGCTTTCTTT. Translation: CASSSGTGGSEAFF. This sequence joins TRBV5-5 and TRBJ1-1, with 12 bases fitting TRBD1. Germline values: CDR1 SGHKS, CDR2 YYEKEE (reference sequence). After removal of 3 bases from V and 6 bases from J, the junction contained 3 bases not matched to a gene. The CDR3 consists of 14 residues.

The J gene is TRBJ2-1, the V gene TRBV4-3; 11 nucleotides align to TRBD2. Trimming took 3 bases from V and 9 from J; bases not matched to a gene: 7. CDR1 and CDR2 (germline): LGHNA, YSLEER. This CDR3 region has 15 residues. This CDR3 reads CASSHVAGGFGEQFF. The CDR3 region has the DNA TGCGCCAGCAGCCACGTAGCGGGAGGGTTTGGTGAGCAGTTCTTC.

The chain is built from TRBV24-1 and TRBJ2-1; 10 bases line up with TRBD2. Germline V CDR1 and CDR2: KGHDR, SFDVKD. The CDR3 is 16 residues long. J lost 9 bases, V lost 4 bases, and 11 bases had no gene match. This CDR3 is CATSEPGLASRGEQFF. CDR3 DNA: TGTGCCACCAGTGAACCGGGACTAGCGTCGCGGGGTGAGCAGTTCTTC.

The chain links TRBV30 to TRBJ1-4, with D possibly matching TRBD1 (5 bases). Per germline, CDR1 GTSNPN and CDR2 SVGIG (reference sequence). V was trimmed by 8 bases and J by 12 bases, leaving 13 bases between them. CDR3 length: 10 residues. The CDR3 nucleotides are TGTGCCACGGGCGACAGTGAACTGTTTTTT. This encodes CATGDSELFF. The full variable domain, completed using reference TRBV30 and TRBJ1-4, is SQTIHQWPATLVQPVGSPLSLECTVEGTSNPNLYWYRQAAGRGLQLLFYSVGIGQISSEVPQNLSASRPQDRQFILSSKKLLLSDSGFYLCATGDSELFFGSGTQLSVL.

The chain has TRBV7-4 and TRBJ1-3; no definite D call. The CDR3 totals 15 residues. The V end was cut by 2 bases, the J end by 0 bases, with 8 bases between. The germline V gene has CDR1 SGHVT and CDR2 SQSDAQ. The CDR3 spells CASSLSLISGNTIYF. Written as DNA, the CDR3 is TGTGCCAGCAGCTTATCTCTAATCTCTGGAAACACCATATATTTT.

The chain employs TRBV7-3 and TRBJ2-1; 11 bases align to TRBD1. The germline V gene has CDR1 SGHTA and CDR2 FQGTGA. Germline trimming cut 1 base from V and 4 bases from J; bases unmatched to any gene: 6. The CDR3 runs 17 residues. CDR3 DNA sequence: TGTGCCAGCAGCTTAAAGTACGGGGACAGGGGGTACAATGAGCAGTTCTTC. Amino acids: CASSLKYGDRGYNEQFF.

The chain combines TRBV3-1 (or the pseudogene TRBV3-2) with TRBJ1-4; D unclear. The CDR3 extends over 12 amino acids. The germline V gene has CDR1 LGHDT and CDR2 YNNKEL (reference sequence). The V and J ends lost 3 bases and 7 bases respectively, with 6 bases between them. CDR3 bases: TGTGCCAGCAGCCATAGAGGTGAAAAACTGTTTTTT. The encoded protein is CASSHRGEKLFF.

This rearrangement joins TRBV4-2 to TRBJ2-4; D remains unclear. Trimming shortened V by 0 bases and J by 0 bases, and 9 bases separated the two germline ends. This CDR3 comprises 16 residues. Germline V CDR1 and CDR2: LGHNA, YNFKEQ. Written as DNA, the CDR3 is TGTGCCAGCAGCCAAGACAGGAACCTAGCCAAAAACATTCAGTACTTC. Protein: CASSQDRNLAKNIQYF.

The chain joins TRBV27 to TRBJ2-2; the D is unclear. V lost 5 bases to trimming and J lost 0 bases, with 7 bases between them. CDR1 is MNHEY and CDR2 is SMNVEV in the germline V gene (reference sequence). The CDR3 spans 14 residues. The CDR3 region is CASSPTSNTGELFF. In nucleotides, the CDR3 is TGTGCCAGCAGTCCTACGTCGAACACCGGGGAGCTGTTTTTT.

This sequence joins TRBV15 and TRBJ1-4, with D tentatively TRBD1 (6 bases). This CDR3 is built from 16 residues. The V gene's germline CDR1 is LNHNV and CDR2 YYDKDF (reference sequence). V was trimmed by 0 bases and J by 11 bases, leaving 19 bases between them. For the CDR3, the DNA is TGTGCCACCAGCAGAGATCGGGGCAGGGGAGTGGAGAAACTGTTTTTT. Protein: CATSRDRGRGVEKLFF.

This clone has a single count. The rearrangement joins TRBV5-1 to TRBJ2-3; 11 bases fit TRBD2. The V and J ends lost 4 bases and 2 bases, in that order; junction bases with no gene match: 6. CDR1 and CDR2 from the germline V gene are SGHRS and YFSETQ. The CDR3 has 16 residues. The CDR3 coding sequence is TGCGCCAGCAGCATTTCGACTAGCGGGGTCACAGATACGCAGTATTTT. Encoded protein: CASSISTSGVTDTQYF.

The chain links TRBV29-1 to TRBJ1-5; maybe TRBD1 (5 bases). The V gene's germline CDR1 is SQVTM and CDR2 ANQGSEA. The CDR3 totals 13 residues. V was shortened by 6 bases and J by 2 bases, with 11 bases between the two germline ends. The CDR3 sequence: CSVAGDGNQPQHF. The CDR3 DNA follows: TGCAGCGTGGCGGGGGATGGCAATCAGCCCCAGCATTTT. Based on the CDR3 plus reference TRBV29-1 and TRBJ1-5, the full variable domain is SAVISQKPSRDICQRGTSLTIQCQVDSQVTMMFWYRQQPGQSLTLIATANQGSEATYESGFVIDKFPISRPNLTFSTLTVSNMSPEDSSIYLCSVAGDGNQPQHFGDGTRLSIL.

The chain is built from TRBV14 and TRBJ2-7, with a weak D call TRBD1 (6 bases). The ends were cut back, 2 bases at V and 2 bases at J, with 10 bases in the middle. The CDR3 has 14 residues. In germline, CDR1 is SGHDN, CDR2 FVKESK. DNA for the CDR3: TGTGCCAGCAGCCAAAGTGACAGGACCTACGAGCAGTACTTC. Amino acids: CASSQSDRTYEQYF.